One and the same sample provided the 8 T cell receptor beta chains below, sequenced in a study. Adaptor-ligated barcode primers were used to amplify TRBV12-4/TRBJ1-2 clonotypes. TCRdb analysed the multiplex PCR reads with MiXCR anew, one entry per CDR3 protein. The sample holds around 240 distinct CDR3 sequences, over 3.5% seen once. Material for sequencing was naive CD4+ T cells sorted from blood. This sample's subset: naive CD4+ T cells, CD4+CD45RA+CD25-. The receptors stem from a female donor with breast cancer.

By sample share, this clonotype is medium-sized. Germline is not matched at one junction end, which may reflect a read error. The chain combines TRBV12-3 or TRBV12-4 with TRBJ1-2; possibly TRBD1 for D (5 bases). This CDR3 contains 15 residues. CDR3 sequence (DNA): TGTGCCAGCAGCTTAGCACGCGTAGATCATAGGGGCGAGACCTTC. This codes for CASSLARVDHRGETF.

This clonotype rates as medium-sized. Without the conserved terminal phenylalanine or tryptophan, this CDR3 likely stems from a read error. This chain uses TRBV12-3 or TRBV12-4 with TRBJ1-2; D is possibly TRBD1 (5 bases). CDR3 length: 15 amino acids. Trimming shortened V by 3 bases and J by 0 bases, and 11 bases separated the two germline ends. The CDR3 sequence: CASSFRRQPNYGYTV. CDR3 nucleotides: TGTGCCAGCAGTTTCCGGCGACAGCCTAACTATGGCTACACCGTC.

This clonotype was picked up a small number of times. This rearrangement joins TRBV12-3 or TRBV12-4 to TRBJ1-2, with a tentative D call TRBD1 (5 bases). CDR3 length: 15 amino acids. V lost 4 bases and J lost 7, with 19 bases in between. The DNA for the CDR3 is TGTGCCAGCAGTTCTCGAGGGGCGCGGGAGGCTGGCTACACCTTC. Its protein is CASSSRGAREAGYTF.

In this sample, this clonotype is medium-sized. CDR3 bases: TGTGCCAGCAGTTTAGCAGCCTCTAACTATGGCTACACCTTC. Amino acids: CASSLAASNYGYTF. The chain links TRBV12-3 or TRBV12-4 to TRBJ1-2; D uncertain. This CDR3 is built from 14 residues. The V and J ends lost 0 bases and 0 bases respectively, with 5 bases between them.

By share of the sample, this clonotype is hyperexpanded. This rearrangement joins TRBV12-3 or TRBV12-4 to TRBJ1-2, with 9 bases fitting TRBD1. The CDR3 is made up of 14 amino acids. V trimming: 4 bases; J trimming: 2 bases; junction bases outside the gene matches: 2. The CDR3 sequence is CASSWDRENYGYTF. CDR3 coding DNA: TGTGCCAGCAGTTGGGACAGGGAGAACTATGGCTACACCTTC.

By share, this clonotype counts as large. The CDR3 reads CASSLKTGSGYTF. The CDR3 coding sequence is TGTGCCAGCAGTTTAAAGACGGGTTCCGGCTACACCTTC. This chain connects TRBV12-3 or TRBV12-4 to TRBJ1-2, with D unresolved. Trimming took 2 bases from V and 8 from J, leaving 12 bases between them. This CDR3 has 13 amino acids.

Within the sample, this clonotype is medium-sized (0.01 to 0.1%). The rearrangement joins TRBV12-3 or TRBV12-4 to TRBJ1-2, with 7 bases aligning to TRBD1. The CDR3 runs to 13 residues. Germline trimming cut 7 bases from V and 4 bases from J; bases unmatched to any gene: 6. CDR3 nucleotides: TGTGCCAGCACCCTCCGACAGGGCTATGGCTACACCTTC. Amino acid sequence: CASTLRQGYGYTF.

This clonotype counts as large. The CDR3 region has the DNA TGTGCCAGCAGTCAACCAAGAGGGGTCAACTATGGCTACACCTTC. It specifies CASSQPRGVNYGYTF. This chain uses TRBV12-3 or TRBV12-4 with TRBJ1-2; D might be TRBD1 (5 bases). The CDR3 is made up of 15 amino acids. V lost 5 bases and J lost 2, with 15 bases in between.